This T cell receptor (beta chain) was identified during a study of shared clonotypes between healthy human individuals. Trimming shortened V by 7 bases and J by 3 bases, and 13 bases separated the two germline ends. Germline-derived CDR1 and CDR2 are LNHDA and SQIVND (reference sequence). The CDR3 covers 14 residues. In the authors' workflow: Owing to the provision of junction-only sequences devoid of quality scores by immunoSEQ, filtering differed. Libraries were prepared by immunoSEQ multiplex PCR; TCRdb keeps only in-frame clonotypes and omits some of them. V, J and clone size are taken as reported in that table, and D and trimming were inferred from the DNA itself. The sample lists some 2.3 million clones, more than 80% occurring once.

V and J are TRBV19 and TRBJ1-5; D is ambiguous. The source material was naive CD4+ T cells from PBMCs. Specified subset: CD45RA+ positively selected. This receptor was taken from a man between 18 and 35 years old in good health. Some clones in this sample may be carry-over from other donors' samples. The CDR3 bases are TGTGCCAGTAATTGGGGTAGGGACAATCAGCCCCAGCATTTT. This gives the protein CASNWGRDNQPQHF.